Sequencing of this TCR beta chain was carried out in a study of T cell repertoires in cytomegalovirus infection. TCRdb re-called the reads through MiXCR, storing one row per CDR3 protein. The repertoire has 150,000 to 200,000 distinct CDR3 sequences, 28% of them found once; the top ten carry around 29%. This clonotype was recorded at least ten times. Trimming cost V 4 bases and J 5 bases, with 18 bases left between them. The CDR3 extends over 14 amino acids. Germline V gene lookup returns CDR1 DFQATT and CDR2 SNEGSKA (reference sequence). The clonotype originates from a human donor in good health (CMV status not recorded). Some clones in this sample may be carry-over from other donors' samples. Sequences were obtained from PBMCs. The genes are TRBV20-1 and TRBJ2-7, with D tentatively TRBD2 (6 bases). CDR3 sequence: CSANPGGVENEQYF. DNA for the CDR3: TGCAGTGCTAACCCCGGGGGAGTTGAAAACGAGCAGTACTTC.